This T cell receptor (beta chain) was recovered during a study of response to subunit inactivated influenza vaccine. Notes on the study in general: New T cells are recruited in small numbers by each seasonal influenza vaccination, according to the authors' suggestion.

This clonotype has just a few counts. Antigen specificity is unknown. Germline V gives CDR1 SGHRS, CDR2 YFSETQ. There are 20 residues in the CDR3. V lost 0 bases to trimming and J lost 0 bases, with 24 bases between them. One entry per CDR3 protein, called by TCRdb with MiXCR from the RT-PCR reads. The sample records around 490,000 distinct CDR3 sequences, less than 10% being singletons. The sample here was PBMCs from blood, taken less than 30 months after vaccination. The gene calls are TRBV5-1 and TRBJ1-2; D is uncertain. This receptor was taken from a man aged 45 to 70 who received an inactivated influenza vaccine. CDR3 sequence: CASSLDSNSMWASANYGYTF. CDR3 DNA: TGCGCCAGCAGCTTGGATTCTAACAGTATGTGGGCGTCTGCTAACTATGGCTACACCTTC.